What follows are 9 T cell receptor beta chains derived from one specimen sequenced in a study of somatic mutations in cytotoxic T cells in rheumatoid arthritis. The table came from immunoSEQ multiplex PCR; TCRdb's copy has only in-frame clones and leaves some out. This table holds tens of thousands of clones, approximately 84% found once. Source material: CD8+ T cells sorted from blood. These receptors were collected from a man in his forties or fifties in good health.

The J gene is TRBJ2-7, the V gene TRBV9; 10 nucleotides line up with TRBD1. The J segment lost 1 base and the V segment lost 0 bases, leaving 1 base of the junction unmatched. The germline V gene encodes CDR1 SGDLS and CDR2 YYNGEE. CDR3 length: 15 residues. This CDR3 is CASSVEGQGSYEQYF. The CDR3, as DNA: TGTGCCAGCAGCGTAGAGGGACAGGGGTCCTACGAGCAGTACTTC.

This clone showed up just once. This rearrangement joins TRBV10-3 to TRBJ2-7; D is unclear. Germline V gives CDR1 ENHRY, CDR2 SYGVKD. The CDR3 is made up of 13 amino acids. Trimming removed 7 bases at V and 1 base at J, with 11 bases between. The CDR3 region is CAITSGPSYEQYF. In DNA form, the CDR3 reads TGTGCCATCACTTCCGGTCCTTCCTACGAGCAGTACTTC.

The chain uses TRBV5-5 and TRBJ1-2, with D perhaps matching TRBD1 (6 bases). Germline CDR1 and CDR2: SGHKS and YYEKEE (reference sequence). The ends were cut back, 4 bases at V and 4 bases at J, with 20 bases in the middle. The CDR3 loop spans 16 amino acids. CDR3 in amino acids: CASSLLGGLSIYGYTF. CDR3 DNA sequence: TGTGCCAGCAGCCTCCTTGGGGGGCTCTCGATCTATGGCTACACCTTC.

The chain couples TRBV11-2 to TRBJ2-1, with TRBD1 matching over 7 bases. The CDR3 extends over 15 amino acids. Germline loops: CDR1 SGHAT, CDR2 FQNNGV. The V and J ends lost 4 bases and 9 bases, in that order; junction bases with no gene match: 12. The CDR3: CASSSGTVTGTEQFF. The CDR3 DNA follows: TGTGCCAGCAGCTCCGGGACAGTAACCGGGACTGAGCAGTTCTTC.

The J gene is TRBJ2-7, the V gene TRBV27; no clear D. The germline V gene has CDR1 MNHEY and CDR2 SMNVEV (reference sequence). Trimming stripped 5 bases from V and 5 bases from J, with 10 bases between. The CDR3 contains 12 residues. CDR3 residues: CASSMLPHEQYF. The CDR3 region has the DNA TGTGCCAGCAGTATGCTCCCCCACGAGCAGTACTTC.

A few counts support this clone. V gene TRBV9 combines with J gene TRBJ1-1; D possibly corresponds to TRBD1 (6 bases). The CDR3 totals 14 residues. V lost 5 bases, J lost 2 bases, and 13 bases lay in between. Germline V gene data show CDR1 as SGDLS and CDR2 as YYNGEE. The CDR3 DNA sequence: TGTGCCAGCAGTGGCGGGACAACAAACACTGAAGCTTTCTTT. Encoded protein: CASSGGTTNTEAFF.

The chain carries TRBV7-9 and TRBJ2-7; weak D call: TRBD2 (6 bases). Trimming removed 3 bases from V and 0 bases from J, with 9 bases in between. Germline V gene lookup returns CDR1 SEHNR and CDR2 FQNEAQ (reference sequence). The length of the CDR3 is 14 residues. This CDR3 is CASSLEGSSYEQYF. CDR3 DNA: TGTGCCAGCAGCTTGGAGGGATCCTCCTACGAGCAGTACTTC.

This clone came up once. The chain recombines TRBV7-6 with TRBJ1-1; TRBD1 might be the D (5 bases). In germline, CDR1 is SGHVS, CDR2 FNYEAQ. The CDR3 has 16 amino acids. Between the trimmed V and J ends, which lost 5 bases and 1 base, there was a span of 17 bases. The chain's CDR3 is CASSPHRIERNTEAFF. CDR3 in DNA: TGTGCCAGCAGCCCCCACAGGATTGAGAGGAACACTGAAGCTTTCTTT.

This clone was seen just once. The chain links TRBV7-9 to TRBJ2-7, with 7 bases lining up with TRBD1. CDR1 is SEHNR, CDR2 FQNEAQ, per germline (reference sequence). The CDR3 covers 16 residues. V lost 1 base to trimming and J lost 5 bases; unmatched junction nucleotides: 11. The DNA for the CDR3 is TGTGCCAGCAGCTTAGTTAGGACAGGTGATCGCAACGAGCAGTACTTC. Amino acids: CASSLVRTGDRNEQYF.